Listed here are 8 T cell receptor beta chains from one sample, sequenced in a study of neurological immune-mediated disorders. MiXCR, applied by TCRdb to the 5' RACE reads, yields one record per CDR3 protein. The table lists 42,000 or so distinct CDR3 sequences, roughly 2.5% of them singletons, with less than 15% in the top ten. The sample was PBMCs. The receptor source for this set is a man younger than 45 with multiple sclerosis.

This clonotype appeared many times. The V and J genes are TRBV20-1 and TRBJ1-1; no reliable D call. The V and J ends lost 3 bases and 2 bases respectively, with 13 bases between them. Germline V gene lookup returns CDR1 DFQATT and CDR2 SNEGSKA (reference sequence). This CDR3 is 14 amino acids long. The CDR3 is CSARPPRVNTEAFF. The CDR3 DNA reads as TGCAGTGCTAGGCCGCCCCGGGTTAACACTGAAGCTTTCTTT.

Many counts were recorded for this clonotype. The chain has TRBV28 and TRBJ2-7, with a possible D match to TRBD1 (7 bases). This CDR3 spans 16 amino acids. Trimming stripped 5 bases from V and 4 bases from J, with 21 bases between. Germline loops: CDR1 MDHEN, CDR2 SYDVKM. The CDR3 spells CASSARGVTLRYEQYF. CDR3 bases: TGTGCCAGCAGTGCCAGGGGGGTAACCCTTCGATACGAGCAGTACTTC.

This clonotype was observed a few times. At one of its ends the junction is not consistent with the germline gene, which may arise from a read error. V and J are TRBV5-1 and TRBJ1-5; TRBD1 agrees at 8 bases. Germline CDR1 reads SGHRS; CDR2 reads YFSETQ. The CDR3 is made up of 16 amino acids. CDR3 loop: CASSDGQGGSGKTQNF. As DNA, the CDR3 is TGCGCCAGCAGCGACGGACAGGGTGGAAGCGGAAAGACCCAGAATTTT. Full variable domain (outside the CDR3, taken from reference TRBV5-1 and TRBJ1-5): KAGVTQTPRYLIKTRGQQVTLSCSPISGHRSVSWYQQTPGQGLQFLFEYFSETQRNKGNFPGRFSGRQFSNSRSEMNVSTLELGDSALYLCASSDGQGGSGKTQNFGDGTRLSIL.

For this clonotype: This CDR3 is missing its conserved last phenylalanine or tryptophan, likely due to a read error. J is TRBJ1-5 and V is TRBV7-2; no reliable D call. Germline CDR1 SGHTA, CDR2 FQGNSA. Trimming stripped 1 base from V and 3 bases from J, with 4 bases between. The CDR3 covers 13 residues. In DNA, the CDR3 is TGTGCCAGCAGCTTAGGGACCAATCAGCCCCAGCATAAT. Its protein is CASSLGTNQPQHN.

This clonotype was recorded many times. This chain links TRBV6-5 with TRBJ2-3; 15 bases are shared with TRBD2. CDR1 is MNHEY and CDR2 is SVGAGI in the germline V gene. The CDR3 covers 19 residues. The junction had 12 bases not matched to a gene; V was cut back by 6 bases and J by 2 bases. The CDR3 sequence: CASSLTPGLAGGNTDTQYF. The CDR3 bases are TGTGCCAGCAGCCTAACCCCGGGACTAGCGGGAGGAAACACAGATACGCAGTATTTT.

This clonotype is classed as large. V is TRBV28 and J is TRBJ2-4; TRBD1 is a possible D gene (5 bases). The CDR3 extends over 14 amino acids. Germline lookup yields CDR1 MDHEN and CDR2 SYDVKM. Trimming shortened V by 7 bases and J by 4 bases, and 14 bases separated the two germline ends. The DNA of the CDR3 is TGTGCCAGCACAGGGCCCGGCGGAAAAAACATTCAGTACTTC. Residues: CASTGPGGKNIQYF. Full variable domain (rest looked up from reference TRBV28 and TRBJ2-4): DVKVTQSSRYLVKRTGEKVFLECVQDMDHENMFWYRQDPGLGLRLIYFSYDVKMKEKGDIPEGYSVSREKKERFSLILESASTNQTSMYLCASTGPGGKNIQYFGAGTRLSVL.

This clonotype came up many times. The rearrangement links TRBV12-3 or TRBV12-4 to TRBJ1-1; D remains ambiguous. The CDR3 runs to 13 residues. With 1 base removed from V and 1 base from J, the gap between germline ends came to 4 bases. The DNA of the CDR3 is TGTGCCAGCAGTTTAGTCGAGAACACTGAAGCTTTCTTT. Its translation: CASSLVENTEAFF.

In this sample, this clonotype turned up many times. The chain links TRBV11-2 to TRBJ2-7; possible D gene TRBD1, 6 bases. CDR3 length equals 15 residues. V dropped 0 bases and J dropped 0 bases, with 9 bases sitting between them. Germline assignment: CDR1 SGHAT and CDR2 FQNNGV. In nucleotides, the CDR3 is TGTGCCAGCAGCTTAGATTGGACAGACTCCTACGAGCAGTACTTC. Amino acids: CASSLDWTDSYEQYF.